These T cell receptor beta chains were read from a single sample in a study of blood T cell repertoires in COVID-19. Data came from immunoSEQ multiplex PCR; TCRdb stores just in-frame clones and leaves some out. In the table there are some 390,000 clones, approximately 91% of which are singletons. Sequencing used peripheral blood. The source is a woman between 40 and 55 years old with COVID-19, enrolled during active disease. Each CDR3 is given with its conserved first and last residue. A D gene is named only where the DNA matches it firmly. Some rows have no size entry. The others give once, few or many, or a class for an expanded clone.

cdr3_nt	cdr3_aa	d_call	clone_size	j_call	v_call
TGTGCGAGCAGTTCCCGGGGACAACAAGAACAGCCCCAGCATTTT	CASSSRGQQEQPQHF	NA	NA	TRBJ1-5	TRBV27
TGTGCCAGCAGCGTAGACGAGACAGGGGGCATCATAAACATTCAGTACTTC	CASSVDETGGIINIQYF	TRBD1	NA	TRBJ2-4	TRBV9
TGTGCCAGCAGCTTGGCCGAAGGGGGGAACACTGAAGCTTTCTTT	CASSLAEGGNTEAFF	NA	NA	TRBJ1-1	TRBV5-4
TGCGCCAGCAGCCAAACCTTTGCCTGGGAGACGAATTCACCCCTCCACTTT	CASSQTFAWETNSPLHF	NA	NA	TRBJ1-6	TRBV4-3
TGCAGTGCCCCCAGCAGGGCTCGATTCCACTTT	CSAPSRARFHF	NA	NA	TRBJ1-6	TRBV20-1
TGTGCCAGCAGACTCCCGAACAACTATGGCTACACCTTC	CASRLPNNYGYTF	NA	few	TRBJ1-2	TRBV28
TGCGCCAGCCGTGGACAGGGTAATCAGCCCCAGCATTTT	CASRGQGNQPQHF	TRBD1	NA	TRBJ1-5	TRBV10-2
TGTGCCAGCAAAAACAACAGAGACAGCTCCTACGAGCAGTACTTC	CASKNNRDSSYEQYF	NA	NA	TRBJ2-7	TRBV2
TGTGCCAGCAGCCAAGGACATGGGTGGGATGGCTACACCTTC	CASSQGHGWDGYTF	NA	NA	TRBJ1-2	TRBV11-2
TGCGCCAGCAGCCAGGAAAAGGGAAGGGGGCTGAACTATGGCTACACCTTC	CASSQEKGRGLNYGYTF	TRBD1	NA	TRBJ1-2	TRBV4-1
TGTGCCAGCAGCTCGAACAGGGGGCCGGATGAAAAACTGTTTTTT	CASSSNRGPDEKLFF	TRBD1	NA	TRBJ1-4	TRBV7-9
TGTGCCAGCACTCCCGGGAGGGGGGAGCAGTACTTC	CASTPGRGEQYF	TRBD2	NA	TRBJ2-7	TRBV6-5
TGTGCCACCCGTCAATTCCCGACAGGGGGAGTGCATGGCTACACCTTC	CATRQFPTGGVHGYTF	TRBD1	NA	TRBJ1-2	TRBV15
TGTGCCAGCAGTCCCACAGGGTCGAGGGGCAATCAGCCCCAGCATTTT	CASSPTGSRGNQPQHF	NA	NA	TRBJ1-5	TRBV6-2/TRBV6-3
TGTGCCAGCACCTACCCCGTCGGGACAGGGGAAAGTGGCTACACCTTC	CASTYPVGTGESGYTF	TRBD1	NA	TRBJ1-2	TRBV28
TGTGCCTGGAGTGTACAGAGCTCCTATGAAAAACTGTTTTTT	CAWSVQSSYEKLFF	NA	NA	TRBJ1-4	TRBV30
TGTGCCAGCAGTTACTCGAGTGACAGAACCTATGGCTACACCTTC	CASSYSSDRTYGYTF	NA	NA	TRBJ1-2	TRBV6-5
TGTGCCAGCAGTTGGACAGGGGGCAATCAGCCCCAGCATTTT	CASSWTGGNQPQHF	TRBD1	NA	TRBJ1-5	TRBV27
TGTGCCAGCAGTTCCGGGGAGGCGAGGGGAAACACCATATATTTT	CASSSGEARGNTIYF	NA	NA	TRBJ1-3	TRBV6-5
TGCGCCAGCGCGGACAGACCGGACAATTCACCCCTCCACTTT	CASADRPDNSPLHF	NA	NA	TRBJ1-6	TRBV5-1
TGTGCTAGTGGTTTCGGAAATGTGCCGGGCTCGGGGGGCTACACCTTC	CASGFGNVPGSGGYTF	NA	NA	TRBJ1-2	TRBV12-5
TGTGCCACCAGCAGAGTCGTGGCGCCGGGGGGCTACACCTTC	CATSRVVAPGGYTF	NA	NA	TRBJ1-2	TRBV15
TGTGCCAGCAGCTTAGCAGGCAAAAACATTCAGTACTTC	CASSLAGKNIQYF	NA	NA	TRBJ2-4	TRBV11-2
TGTGCCAGCAGTTACTCGAGGGCGGGACCCCGCTGGGCCAACGTCCTGACTTTC	CASSYSRAGPRWANVLTF	NA	NA	TRBJ2-6	TRBV6-2/TRBV6-3
TGTGCCAGCAGGTTAGCGGGGGGGCGAGCTGATGAGCAGTTCTTC	CASRLAGGRADEQFF	TRBD2	NA	TRBJ2-1	TRBV5-4
TGTGCCAGCAGCGTAACCAGGGTGGGTCAGCCCCAGCATTTT	CASSVTRVGQPQHF	NA	NA	TRBJ1-5	TRBV28
TGTGCCAGCAGCGAACAGAACTATGGCTACACCTTC	CASSEQNYGYTF	NA	NA	TRBJ1-2	TRBV9
TGTGCCAGCAGTTTCTCCCCCCTGGACAGGGGACGGTACGAGCAGTACTTC	CASSFSPLDRGRYEQYF	TRBD1	NA	TRBJ2-7	TRBV28
TGTGCCAGCAGTATTCGGGGGTCCTACGAGCAGTACTTC	CASSIRGSYEQYF	NA	few	TRBJ2-7	TRBV25-1
TGTGCCAGCAGCGTACTTGGACAGGGGGCGGAGGGCTACACCTTC	CASSVLGQGAEGYTF	TRBD1	NA	TRBJ1-2	TRBV9
TGTGCCAGCTCAGGAATATCGGGATACCAAGAGACCCAGTACTTC	CASSGISGYQETQYF	NA	NA	TRBJ2-5	TRBV18
TGTGCCAGCAGTTTTTTTAGCTACGAGCAGTACTTC	CASSFFSYEQYF	NA	once	TRBJ2-7	TRBV6-2/TRBV6-3
TGTGCCTGGAGCCCGGGACAACGAGCCTCATATGGCTACACCTTC	CAWSPGQRASYGYTF	NA	NA	TRBJ1-2	TRBV30
TGTGCCAGCAGCGTAGCGATGGCGGCAGCGAACACCGGGGAGCTGTTTTTT	CASSVAMAAANTGELFF	NA	NA	TRBJ2-2	TRBV9
TGTGCCAGCAGCTCACCCTCTGGTGGCCCCGGGGAGCTGTTTTTT	CASSSPSGGPGELFF	NA	few	TRBJ2-2	TRBV5-4
TGTGCCAGCAGTTTGGGTCCGGGAAGCAATCAGCCCCAGCATTTT	CASSLGPGSNQPQHF	NA	NA	TRBJ1-5	TRBV27
TGTGCCAGCAGCTTTTTCCAGGGGGACGGTCAGCCCCAGCATTTT	CASSFFQGDGQPQHF	TRBD1	NA	TRBJ1-5	TRBV11-2
TGTGCTAGCAGCCCGCGGACAGGGGCGGGCACTGAAGCTTTCTTT	CASSPRTGAGTEAFF	TRBD1	NA	TRBJ1-1	TRBV7-7